Listed below are T cell receptor beta chains from one sample, sequenced in a study of cytomegalovirus exposure and HLA in healthy donors. Produced via immunoSEQ multiplex PCR; TCRdb's table is partial and in-frame only. The sample has some 100,000 clones, around 76% seen once. Input material: PBMCs. The receptors originated from a woman aged 50 to 65 in good health and CMV-seropositive. Both conserved end residues are part of each CDR3. Each record gives: clone size, J gene, V gene, D gene, CDR3 protein, CDR3 DNA. D genes are given only for firm matches. A row's size may be missing; if present it is once, few, many or a size class.

>NA|TRBJ2-5|TRBV6-5|TRBD1
CASSRRDSYKETQYF
TGTGCCAGCAGTCGCCGGGACAGCTACAAAGAGACCCAGTACTTC
>NA|TRBJ2-2|TRBV29-1|TRBD2
CSSREGSTGELFF
TGCAGCTCCCGGGAGGGGAGCACCGGGGAGCTGTTTTTT
>NA|TRBJ2-7|TRBV10-1|TRBD1
CASSESVRDRTYEQYF
TGCGCCAGCAGTGAGTCTGTGAGGGACAGGACCTACGAGCAGTACTTC
>NA|TRBJ2-1|TRBV9|NA
CASSGHTGNEQFF
TGTGCCAGCAGCGGACACACGGGGAATGAGCAGTTCTTC
>NA|TRBJ2-7|TRBV5-1|TRBD2
CASRNSGGSYEQYF
TGCGCCAGCAGAAACAGCGGGGGCTCCTACGAGCAGTACTTC
>NA|TRBJ2-5|TRBV15|NA
CATSPLQGTQETQYF
TGTGCCACCAGCCCCCTCCAGGGGACCCAAGAGACCCAGTACTTC
>NA|TRBJ2-5|TRBV18|NA
CASSPPSVPSGTQYF
TGTGCCAGCTCACCACCGTCTGTCCCCTCGGGGACCCAGTACTTC
>NA|TRBJ2-7|TRBV19|TRBD1
CASSTGTDYGEQYF
TGTGCCAGTAGTACTGGGACAGACTACGGCGAGCAGTACTTC
>NA|TRBJ2-1|TRBV30|TRBD1
CAWNGQGARNEQFF
TGTGCCTGGAACGGACAGGGGGCGCGCAATGAGCAGTTCTTC
>few|TRBJ1-3|TRBV9|NA
CASSEPGSGNTIYF
TGTGCCAGCAGCGAACCGGGCTCTGGAAACACCATATATTTT
>NA|TRBJ2-7|TRBV5-4|NA
CASSTTYEQYF
TGTGCCAGCAGCACTACCTACGAGCAGTACTTC
>NA|TRBJ2-7|TRBV27|NA
CASSFKLSYEQYF
TGTGCCAGCAGTTTTAAGCTTTCCTACGAGCAGTACTTC
>few|TRBJ1-3|TRBV14|TRBD1
CASSQGQGALVSGNTIYF
TGTGCCAGCAGCCAAGGGCAGGGGGCCCTAGTATCTGGAAACACCATATATTTT
>NA|TRBJ1-2|TRBV5-1|NA
CASSSESGTTGYTF
TGCGCCAGCAGCTCGGAATCCGGGACAACTGGCTACACCTTC
>NA|TRBJ2-3|TRBV10-3|NA
CAIKGHTSTDTQYF
TGTGCCATCAAGGGACATACCAGCACAGATACGCAGTATTTT
>NA|TRBJ2-7|TRBV9|NA
CASSVGGDSYEQYF
TGTGCCAGCAGCGTTGGCGGGGACTCCTACGAGCAGTACTTC
>few|TRBJ2-7|TRBV11-1|NA
CASTRALNSYEQYF
TGTGCCAGCACGCGAGCGCTAAACTCCTACGAGCAGTACTTC
>NA|TRBJ1-2|TRBV10-3|NA
CAISDPGVSYGYTF
TGTGCCATCAGTGATCCAGGGGTGAGCTATGGCTACACCTTC
>NA|TRBJ2-7|TRBV10-1|TRBD2
CASSDAAGAIYEQYF
TGCGCCAGCAGTGATGCGGCGGGAGCCATCTACGAGCAGTACTTC
>NA|TRBJ1-2|TRBV12-5|NA
CASARDTNYGYTF
TGTGCTAGTGCTAGGGACACCAACTATGGCTACACCTTC
>NA|TRBJ1-5|TRBV7-9|TRBD1
CASSSPGGNQPQHF
TGTGCCAGCAGCTCCCCAGGGGGTAACCAGCCCCAGCATTTT
>NA|TRBJ2-3|TRBV25-1|NA
CASSATGNGADTQYF
TGTGCCAGCAGTGCCACAGGGAATGGTGCAGATACGCAGTATTTT
>NA|TRBJ2-5|TRBV4-1|NA
CASSQDPGVGETQYF
TGCGCCAGCAGCCAAGATCCTGGAGTCGGAGAGACCCAGTACTTC
>medium-sized|TRBJ2-5|TRBV6-5|NA
CASSSIQETQYF
TGTGCCAGCAGTTCCATCCAAGAGACCCAGTACTTC
>NA|TRBJ1-1|TRBV7-8|NA
CASSDSYDTEAFF
TGTGCCAGCAGCGACTCGTATGACACTGAAGCTTTCTTT
>NA|TRBJ2-3|TRBV4-2|TRBD1
CASSFEGAGDTQYF
TGTGCCAGCAGCTTTGAGGGGGCGGGAGATACGCAGTATTTT
>NA|TRBJ2-1|TRBV5-1|TRBD2
CASSLEPGTSEFF
TGCGCCAGCAGCTTAGAGCCGGGGACTAGCGAGTTCTTC
>NA|TRBJ2-5|TRBV30|TRBD1
CAWSRGQETQYF
TGTGCCTGGAGCAGGGGGCAAGAGACCCAGTACTTC
>few|TRBJ2-1|TRBV27|NA
CASSYILASPGDNEQFF
TGTGCCAGCAGTTATATCCTAGCGTCTCCCGGGGACAATGAGCAGTTCTTC
>NA|TRBJ2-1|TRBV9|TRBD2
CASSVTSGASYNEQFF
TGTGCCAGCAGCGTAACTAGCGGGGCATCCTACAATGAGCAGTTCTTC
>NA|TRBJ1-1|TRBV7-3|NA
CASSPIRVNTEAFF
TGTGCCAGCAGCCCGATACGGGTTAACACTGAAGCTTTCTTT
>NA|TRBJ2-1|TRBV21-1|NA
CASSARNLRDANYNEQFF
TGTGCCAGCAGCGCCCGAAACCTGCGGGACGCTAACTACAATGAGCAGTTCTTC
>NA|TRBJ1-6|TRBV27|NA
CASSKQGSPLHF
TGTGCCAGCAGTAAACAGGGTTCACCCCTCCACTTT
>NA|TRBJ2-5|TRBV2|NA
CASSSRPRYLETQYF
TGTGCCAGCAGTTCTCGCCCGCGCTACTTAGAGACCCAGTACTTC
>NA|TRBJ2-6|TRBV19|TRBD2
CATSGGVGGANVLTF
TGTGCCACCTCGGGGGGGGTTGGTGGGGCCAACGTCCTGACTTTC
>NA|TRBJ1-3|TRBV29-1|NA
CSVAGGTSGNTIYF
TGCAGCGTTGCGGGGGGGACCTCTGGAAACACCATATATTTT
>once|TRBJ1-5|TRBV11-2|TRBD1
CASSSWTGTSNQPQHF
TGTGCCAGCAGCTCGTGGACAGGGACTAGCAATCAGCCCCAGCATTTT
>NA|TRBJ1-1|TRBV2|NA
CASSERVARVEAFF
TGTGCCAGCAGTGAGAGGGTGGCCCGAGTAGAAGCTTTCTTT
>NA|TRBJ1-5|TRBV10-3|TRBD1
CAISVSGGNQPQHF
TGTGCCATCAGTGTCTCAGGGGGGAATCAGCCCCAGCATTTT
>NA|TRBJ2-7|TRBV4-1|TRBD2
CASSQAGTSGKKFTYEQYF
TGCGCCAGCAGCCAAGCCGGGACTAGCGGGAAGAAATTCACCTACGAGCAGTACTTC
>NA|TRBJ2-5|TRBV9|TRBD2
CASSVGGVSGIPEAQYF
TGTGCCAGCAGCGTAGGTGGGGTTAGCGGGATCCCAGAGGCCCAGTACTTC
>few|TRBJ1-4|TRBV18|NA
CASSQEAPGFNEKLFF
TGTGCCAGCTCACAGGAAGCGCCAGGGTTCAATGAAAAACTGTTTTTT
>NA|TRBJ2-5|TRBV6-5|NA
CASSYLETQYF
TGTGCCAGCAGTTATCTAGAGACCCAGTACTTC
>NA|TRBJ2-1|TRBV9|NA
CASSARGDEQFF
TGTGCCAGCAGCGCCAGGGGTGATGAGCAGTTCTTC
>few|TRBJ1-1|TRBV6-5|NA
CASRTTGPTEAFF
TGTGCCAGCAGGACCACAGGGCCCACTGAAGCTTTCTTT
>NA|TRBJ2-6|TRBV11-2|NA
CASSLAGDGANVLTF
TGTGCCAGCAGCTTAGCGGGGGATGGGGCCAACGTCCTGACTTTC
>NA|TRBJ2-7|TRBV2|NA
CASSDSRAYEQYF
TGTGCCAGCAGTGATTCCAGGGCCTACGAGCAGTACTTC
>NA|TRBJ1-1|TRBV5-4|TRBD1
CASSSLTGTNTEAFF
TGTGCCAGCAGCTCGCTGACAGGGACGAACACTGAAGCTTTCTTT
>NA|TRBJ1-1|TRBV2|NA
CASSLFLQGNTEAFF
TGTGCCAGCAGTCTATTCCTTCAGGGAAACACTGAAGCTTTCTTT
>NA|TRBJ2-7|TRBV4-1|TRBD2
CASSHATSGFYEQYF
TGCGCCAGCAGCCACGCGACTAGCGGGTTCTACGAGCAGTACTTC
>NA|TRBJ2-7|TRBV21-1|NA
CASRRGQGDHEQYF
TGTGCCAGCAGGAGGGGACAGGGAGACCACGAGCAGTACTTC
>NA|TRBJ1-2|TRBV7-9|NA
CASSLGETFYGYTF
TGTGCCAGCAGCTTGGGAGAGACATTCTATGGCTACACCTTC